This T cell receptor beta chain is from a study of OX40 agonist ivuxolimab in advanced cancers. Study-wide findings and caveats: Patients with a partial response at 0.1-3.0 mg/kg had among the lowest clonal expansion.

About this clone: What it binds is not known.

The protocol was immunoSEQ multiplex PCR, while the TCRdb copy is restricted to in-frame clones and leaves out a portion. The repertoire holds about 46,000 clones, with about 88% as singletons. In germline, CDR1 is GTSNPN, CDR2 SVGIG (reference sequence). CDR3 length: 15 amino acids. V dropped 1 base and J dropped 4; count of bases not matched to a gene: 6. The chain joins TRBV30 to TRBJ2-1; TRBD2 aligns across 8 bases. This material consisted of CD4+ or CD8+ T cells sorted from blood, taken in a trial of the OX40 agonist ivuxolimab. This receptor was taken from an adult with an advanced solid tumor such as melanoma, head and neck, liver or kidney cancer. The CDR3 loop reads CAWSATGGHYNEQFF. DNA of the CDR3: TGTGCCTGGAGTGCAACGGGGGGGCATTACAATGAGCAGTTCTTC.